This entry lists 2 T cell receptor beta chains sequenced from one sample in a study of blood T cell repertoires in COVID-19. Assay: immunoSEQ multiplex PCR; the TCRdb copy retains only in-frame clones and omits some. The sample lists roughly 240,000 clones; roughly 80% were seen once. Source material: peripheral blood. The receptors were gathered from a woman in her 70s with acute or convalescent COVID-19.

The V gene is TRBV11-3, the J gene TRBJ2-3, with D perhaps matching TRBD2 (6 bases). There are 11 residues in the CDR3. The V gene's germline CDR1 is SGHNT and CDR2 YENEEA. V lost 3 bases and J 8 bases, leaving 6 bases between the germline ends. The CDR3 sequence: CASSFGGTQYF. Written as DNA, the CDR3 is TGTGCCAGCAGCTTCGGGGGTACGCAGTATTTT.

The gene calls are TRBV7-9 and TRBJ1-2, with TRBD1 as a possible D gene (6 bases). CDR1 SEHNR and CDR2 FQNEAQ come from the germline V gene (reference sequence). The CDR3 runs 13 residues. V was cut by 5 bases and J by 8 bases, with 15 bases left in between. CDR3 DNA sequence: TGTGCCAGCAGCCAGGACAGCTTCAGAGGCTACACCTTC. Amino acid sequence: CASSQDSFRGYTF.